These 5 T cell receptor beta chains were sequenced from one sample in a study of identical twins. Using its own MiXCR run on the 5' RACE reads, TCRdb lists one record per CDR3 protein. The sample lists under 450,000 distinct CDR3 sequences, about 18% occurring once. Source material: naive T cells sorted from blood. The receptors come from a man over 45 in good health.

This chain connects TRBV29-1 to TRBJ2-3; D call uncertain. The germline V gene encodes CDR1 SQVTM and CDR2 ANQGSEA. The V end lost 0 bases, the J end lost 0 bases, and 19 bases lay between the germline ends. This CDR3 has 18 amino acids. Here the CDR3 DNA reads TGCAGCGTTGAAGATCGATTGGCATGGCGGCGCAGCACAGATACGCAGTATTTT. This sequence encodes CSVEDRLAWRRSTDTQYF.

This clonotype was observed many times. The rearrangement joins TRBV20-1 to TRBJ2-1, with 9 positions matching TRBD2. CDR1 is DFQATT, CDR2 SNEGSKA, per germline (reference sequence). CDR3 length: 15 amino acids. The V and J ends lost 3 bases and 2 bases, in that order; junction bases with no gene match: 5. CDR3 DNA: TGCAGTGCTAGGGTTAGCGGGAGAACCTACAATGAGCAGTTCTTC. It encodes CSARVSGRTYNEQFF.

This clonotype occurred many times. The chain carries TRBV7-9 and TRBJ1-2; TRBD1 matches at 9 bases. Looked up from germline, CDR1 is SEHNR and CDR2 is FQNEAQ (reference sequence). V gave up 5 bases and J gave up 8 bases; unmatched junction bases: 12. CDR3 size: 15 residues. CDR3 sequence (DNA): TGTGCCAGCAGCCACTTCGCCCGGGACAGGGAGGGCTACACCTTC. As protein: CASSHFARDREGYTF. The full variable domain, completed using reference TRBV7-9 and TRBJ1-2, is DTGVSQNPRHKITKRGQNVTFRCDPISEHNRLYWYRQTLGQGPEFLTYFQNEAQLEKSRLLSDRFSAERPKGSFSTLEIQRTEQGDSAMYLCASSHFARDREGYTFGSGTRLTVV.

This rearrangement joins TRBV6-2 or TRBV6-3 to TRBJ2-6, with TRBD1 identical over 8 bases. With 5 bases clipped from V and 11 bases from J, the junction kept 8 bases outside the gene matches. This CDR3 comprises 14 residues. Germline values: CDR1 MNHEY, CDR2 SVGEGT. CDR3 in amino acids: CASSNGQGWHVLTF. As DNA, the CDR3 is TGTGCCAGCAGTAACGGACAGGGCTGGCACGTCCTGACTTTC.

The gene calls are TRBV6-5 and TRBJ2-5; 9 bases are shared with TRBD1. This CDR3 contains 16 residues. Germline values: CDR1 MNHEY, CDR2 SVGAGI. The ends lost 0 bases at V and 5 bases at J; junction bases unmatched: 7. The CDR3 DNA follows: TGTGCCAGCAGTTACTCGGGACAGGGAAGGATGGAGACCCAGTACTTC. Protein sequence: CASSYSGQGRMETQYF.